This record concerns one T cell receptor (beta chain) sequence. The data stem from a study of blood T cell repertoires in COVID-19. The germline V gene has CDR1 MDHEN and CDR2 SYDVKM. The junction had 11 bases not matched to a gene; V was cut back by 6 bases and J by 3 bases. This CDR3 is built from 15 residues. TCRdb's table, derived via immunoSEQ multiplex PCR, lists solely in-frame clones and lacks some. This sample has 200,000 to 300,000 clones; 88% occur once, and the top ten carry about 6.7%. This clonotype originated in a woman aged 25 to 39 with COVID-19, enrolled during active disease. Sequencing was done on a sample of peripheral blood. The rearrangement joins TRBV28 to TRBJ2-7; TRBD1 agrees at 7 bases. The CDR3 spells CASSPYGTENYEQYF. CDR3 nucleotide sequence: TGTGCCAGCAGCCCGTATGGGACAGAGAACTACGAGCAGTACTTC.